This T cell receptor beta chain was captured by sequencing in a study of cytomegalovirus exposure and HLA in healthy donors. Study-wide results and limits: Earlier analysis found most TCR beta V segments productive about 87% or about 30% of the time.

Note on this clone: Its antigen is still unknown.

Researchers ran the PCR with 60 Vbeta and 13 Jbeta primers. The assay was immunoSEQ multiplex PCR, and TCRdb's table has in-frame clones only and misses some. The sample totals around 48,000 clones. Between the trimmed V and J ends, which lost 1 base and 7 bases, there was a span of 11 bases. There are 13 residues in the CDR3. Germline values: CDR1 GTSNPN, CDR2 SVGIG (reference sequence). The receptor was derived from a female donor in good health and CMV-seronegative. The sample comprised PBMCs. This chain uses TRBV30 with TRBJ2-1, with D possibly TRBD2 on 5 matching bases. Here the CDR3 reads CAWSGGLLNEQFF. The DNA for the CDR3 is TGTGCCTGGAGTGGAGGGCTCCTAAATGAGCAGTTCTTC.